This record covers a single T cell receptor beta chain. Its specificity is unknown. The data were obtained in a study of T cell responses to AZD1222 COVID-19 vaccine. Repertoires were generated with immunoSEQ multiplex PCR, while TCRdb's copy carries only in-frame clones and drops some. The top ten clones hold 4.3% of a sample with about 180,000 clones, over 80% of them seen once. General study results and limits: White British donors predominated, females outnumbered males, and clonal diversity was possibly underestimated. Nearly half of spike-specific TCRs reportedly target variant regions that are unmutated in the B.1.351 and B.1.1.7 variants.

This TCR was recovered from an adult who received the MenACWY meningococcal vaccine as a control. The source was peripheral blood, collected 28 days after the second dose of the MenACWY control vaccine.

DNA for the CDR3: TGTGCCAGCAGACGGTTAGCTAACTATGGCTACACCTTC. The encoded protein is CASRRLANYGYTF. The rearrangement uses TRBV19 and TRBJ1-2; D remains ambiguous. Between the trimmed V and J ends, which lost 9 bases and 0 bases, there was a span of 11 bases. The CDR3 runs to 13 residues. The germline V gene has CDR1 LNHDA and CDR2 SQIVND (reference sequence).